These 15 T cell receptor beta chains share one sample of origin, sequenced in a study of neoadjuvant nivolumab and ipilimumab in lung cancer. TCRdb keeps only in-frame clones here, not all; method: immunoSEQ multiplex PCR. The table has 45,000 to 55,000 clones, approximately 90% seen once. Specimen: blood, collected before neoadjuvant nivolumab, alone or with ipilimumab. These receptors all stem from an adult with non-small cell lung cancer. Some clones in this sample may be carry-over from other donors' samples.

The rearrangement joins TRBV2 to TRBJ1-2; no firm D call. This CDR3 is 13 amino acids long. Trimming removed 6 bases from V and 2 bases from J, with 10 bases in between. Germline loops: CDR1 SNHLY, CDR2 FYNNEI. The CDR3 reads CASREQKNYGYTF. Written as DNA, the CDR3 is TGTGCCAGCAGGGAACAGAAAAACTATGGCTACACCTTC.

This clone was observed once. The V and J genes are TRBV5-1 and TRBJ2-2; D remains unclear. Looked up from germline, CDR1 is SGHRS and CDR2 is YFSETQ. This CDR3 is 14 amino acids long. Trimming cost V 4 bases and J 1 base, with 8 bases left between them. This chain's CDR3 is CASSLDQNTGELFF. The CDR3 bases are TGCGCCAGCAGCCTGGACCAGAACACCGGGGAGCTGTTTTTT.

The chain uses TRBV7-9 and TRBJ1-3; D ambiguous. The CDR3 length is 14 residues. Trimming took off 3 bases at V and 2 bases at J, with 8 bases between the two ends. Germline V gene data show CDR1 as SEHNR and CDR2 as FQNEAQ (reference sequence). CDR3 nucleotides: TGTGCCAGCAGCTTCGCGACGGCTGGAAACACCATATATTTT. Amino acids: CASSFATAGNTIYF.

This sequence joins TRBV7-2 and TRBJ2-7; the D is unclear. From germline, CDR1 is SGHTA and CDR2 FQGNSA. The ends were cut back, 2 bases at V and 6 bases at J, with 8 bases in the middle. CDR3 length: 12 residues. The CDR3 sequence is CASSLSSREQYF. CDR3 sequence (DNA): TGTGCCAGCAGCTTATCTTCGCGCGAGCAGTACTTC.

The chain carries TRBV11-2 and TRBJ2-7; D may match TRBD1 or TRBD2 (5 bases each). Per the germline V gene, CDR1 is SGHAT and CDR2 is FQNNGV. The V end lost 2 bases, the J end lost 0 bases, and 11 bases lay between the germline ends. The CDR3 is made up of 15 amino acids. The CDR3 protein is CASSLRGPISYEQYF. The DNA of the CDR3 is TGTGCCAGCAGCTTACGGGGCCCGATCTCCTACGAGCAGTACTTC. Drawing the rest from reference TRBV11-2 and TRBJ2-7, the complete variable domain is EAGVAQSPRYKIIEKRQSVAFWCNPISGHATLYWYQQILGQGPKLLIQFQNNGVVDDSQLPKDRFSAERLKGVDSTLKIQPAKLEDSAVYLCASSLRGPISYEQYFGPGTRLTVT.

The rearrangement joins TRBV30 to TRBJ1-3; D gene uncertain. Trimming removed 8 bases from V and 4 bases from J, with 15 bases in between. Looked up from germline, CDR1 is GTSNPN and CDR2 is SVGIG (reference sequence). The CDR3 is made up of 13 amino acids. Written as DNA, the CDR3 is TGTGCCCGTCATAGCCTCCGGGGAAACACCATATATTTT. Its translation: CARHSLRGNTIYF.

This rearrangement joins TRBV2 to TRBJ1-1; 7 bases match TRBD1. The CDR3 covers 15 residues. CDR1 and CDR2 (germline): SNHLY, FYNNEI. The V and J ends lost 6 bases and 0 bases, in that order; junction bases with no gene match: 7. This CDR3 is CASSQRQGMNTEAFF. Here the CDR3 DNA reads TGTGCCAGCAGCCAACGACAGGGTATGAACACTGAAGCTTTCTTT.

The chain combines TRBV5-1 with TRBJ2-3, with TRBD2 matching over 15 bases. The CDR3 has 19 amino acids. Germline lookup yields CDR1 SGHRS and CDR2 YFSETQ. After removal of 4 bases from V and 3 bases from J, the junction contained 12 bases not matched to a gene. The CDR3 sequence: CASSPRSRTSGRVTDTQYF. The CDR3 DNA follows: TGCGCCAGCAGCCCAAGAAGCAGGACTAGCGGGAGGGTAACAGATACGCAGTATTTT.

The rearrangement uses TRBV29-1 and TRBJ2-3, with 16 bases identical to TRBD2. The ends lost 1 base at V and 10 bases at J; junction bases unmatched: 5. Germline V lookup: CDR1 SQVTM, CDR2 ANQGSEA. The CDR3 has 15 residues. For the CDR3, the DNA is TGCAGCGTTGAAGTCGGGACTAGCGGGAGGGGCTCGCAGTATTTT. It translates to CSVEVGTSGRGSQYF.

With regard to this clone: The sample carries other DNA sequences with the same CDR3. The V gene is TRBV30, the J gene TRBJ2-7, with a weak D call TRBD2 (5 bases). The CDR3 consists of 12 residues. V was trimmed by 0 bases and J by 3 bases, leaving 6 bases between them. The germline gives CDR1 GTSNPN, CDR2 SVGIG (reference sequence). The chain's CDR3 is CAWSVTSYEQYF. Here the CDR3 DNA reads TGTGCCTGGAGTGTTACTAGCTACGAGCAGTACTTC. Together with reference TRBV30 and TRBJ2-7, the CDR3 gives the full variable domain: SQTIHQWPATLVQPVGSPLSLECTVEGTSNPNLYWYRQAAGRGLQLLFYSVGIGQISSEVPQNLSASRPQDRQFILSSKKLLLSDSGFYLCAWSVTSYEQYFGPGTRLTVT.

This sequence joins TRBV18 and TRBJ2-7, with 7 nucleotides matching TRBD2. This CDR3 has 16 residues. V lost 3 bases and J lost 2; bases outside the gene matches: 10. Germline V gives CDR1 KGHSH, CDR2 LQKENI. CDR3 nucleotide sequence: TGTGCCAGCTCACCGCCGCCTCAGCGGGGCGCCTACGAGCAGTACTTC. This sequence encodes CASSPPPQRGAYEQYF.

In its sample, this clone was seen once. The CDR3 sequence: CASSQDRAQPQHF. In DNA form, the CDR3 reads TGTGCCAGCAGCCAGGACAGGGCCCAGCCCCAGCATTTT. The rearrangement joins TRBV7-2 to TRBJ1-5, with TRBD1 matching over 8 bases. This CDR3 is 13 amino acids long. The J segment lost 7 bases and the V segment lost 5 bases, leaving 4 bases of the junction unmatched. Germline V gives CDR1 SGHTA, CDR2 FQGNSA.

The chain combines TRBV6-4 with TRBJ2-7; 9 positions agree with TRBD2. V shed 6 bases and J 7 bases; nucleotides not matched to a gene: 13. The CDR3 sequence is 15 residues long. Per germline, CDR1 MRHNA and CDR2 SNTAGT. The chain's CDR3 is CASSETVAGAKEQYF. Written as DNA, the CDR3 is TGTGCCAGCAGCGAGACGGTAGCGGGAGCTAAAGAGCAGTACTTC.

The rearrangement uses TRBV6-5 and TRBJ2-1; D remains ambiguous. The germline V gene encodes CDR1 MNHEY and CDR2 SVGAGI. Trimming pared 2 bases from V and 2 bases from J, leaving 13 bases between. The CDR3 is 16 residues long. CDR3 residues: CASSYERSPPYNEQFF. CDR3 coding DNA: TGTGCCAGCAGTTACGAGAGGAGTCCACCCTACAATGAGCAGTTCTTC.

This clone has a handful of counts. The CDR3 nucleotides read TGTGCCAGCACCCTTGGACAGGGGAACACCGGGGAGCTGTTTTTT. Translated: CASTLGQGNTGELFF. This sequence joins TRBV11-2 and TRBJ2-2, with 8 nucleotides matching TRBD1. V gave up 7 bases and J gave up 1 base; unmatched junction bases: 5. The CDR3 covers 15 residues. The germline CDR1 and CDR2 sequences are SGHAT and FQNNGV. Drawing the rest from reference TRBV11-2 and TRBJ2-2, the complete variable domain is EAGVAQSPRYKIIEKRQSVAFWCNPISGHATLYWYQQILGQGPKLLIQFQNNGVVDDSQLPKDRFSAERLKGVDSTLKIQPAKLEDSAVYLCASTLGQGNTGELFFGEGSRLTVL.